This T cell receptor beta chain was identified in a study of CD8 T cells in ankylosing spondylitis. TCRdb passed the 5' RACE reads through MiXCR, listing each CDR3 protein once. This table has 350,000 to 450,000 distinct CDR3 sequences, 20% to 25% appearing once. The receptor was derived from a male donor with ankylosing spondylitis or in good health (not recorded which). Sequencing was carried out using blood, either unsorted or a sorted T cell fraction (not recorded which).

The CDR3, as DNA: TGCAGCGTAGCAACAGGGTCTGAGCAGTTCTTC. Translating it yields CSVATGSEQFF. The rearrangement joins TRBV29-1 to TRBJ2-1; the D gene is possibly TRBD1 (6 bases). Germline CDR1 reads SQVTM; CDR2 reads ANQGSEA. Trimming stripped 6 bases from V and 9 bases from J, with 12 bases between. The length of the CDR3 is 11 residues.